Listed below are T cell receptor beta chains from one sample, sequenced in a study of blood T cell repertoires in COVID-19. Assay: immunoSEQ multiplex PCR; the TCRdb copy retains only in-frame clones and omits some. The repertoire holds approximately 150,000 clones, with 88% as singletons. The sequencing input was peripheral blood. Receptor source: a woman in her fifties or sixties with acute or convalescent COVID-19. Both conserved end residues are part of each CDR3. Fields, in order: J gene, D gene, V gene, clone size, CDR3 DNA, CDR3 protein. The D gene is left open where the match is weak. The listing skips clone size in some rows; elsewhere it reads once, few, many or a size class.

TRBJ2-1	NA	TRBV25-1	NA	TGTGCCAGCAGTAAGGAGGCGATGGGGTCCTACAATGAGCAGTTCTTC	CASSKEAMGSYNEQFF
TRBJ1-6	TRBD1	TRBV24-1	NA	TGTGCCACCAGTGATCCACGTTCGGGGACAGGTTCAGCCCTCCACTTT	CATSDPRSGTGSALHF
TRBJ1-2	NA	TRBV9	NA	TGTGCCAGCAGCATACTTCCCGGGAAGGTGAACTATGGCTACACCTTC	CASSILPGKVNYGYTF
TRBJ1-2	TRBD1	TRBV6-5	NA	TGTGCCAGCAGTTCACAGGGGGCCGAGTTAGGTGGCTACACCTTC	CASSSQGAELGGYTF
TRBJ1-2	NA	TRBV7-3	NA	TGTGCCAGCAGCCCAGGGAGGTTGCGGGGCTACACCTTC	CASSPGRLRGYTF
TRBJ2-1	NA	TRBV5-4	NA	TGTGCCAGCAGCTTGGGAGGGCTAAGCTCCTACAATGAGCAGTTCTTC	CASSLGGLSSYNEQFF
TRBJ2-3	NA	TRBV29-1	NA	TGCAGCGTTGGCTACGCCTCCTCCGGGCAGTATTTT	CSVGYASSGQYF
TRBJ1-5	NA	TRBV20-1	NA	TGCAGTGCTAGTTCAGGTTGGAGCAATCAGCCCCAGCATTTT	CSASSGWSNQPQHF
TRBJ1-1	NA	TRBV7-8	NA	TGTGCCAGCCGCCGGACAGCCGTGAACACTGAAGCTTTCTTT	CASRRTAVNTEAFF
TRBJ2-7	TRBD1	TRBV28	NA	TGTGCCAGCAGTCGTGGGACAGTGGGCTACGAGCAGTACTTC	CASSRGTVGYEQYF
TRBJ2-5	NA	TRBV12-3/TRBV12-4	NA	TGTGCCAGCCGACAACCGGGAGAAGAGACCCAGTACTTC	CASRQPGEETQYF
TRBJ1-2	NA	TRBV5-4	NA	TGTGCCAGCAGCTTGGAGGACATGAACTATGGCTACACCTTC	CASSLEDMNYGYTF
TRBJ2-4	NA	TRBV6-1	NA	TGTGCCAGCAGTGAGGCAAACATTCAGTACTTC	CASSEANIQYF
TRBJ1-6	NA	TRBV7-9	NA	TGTGCCAGCAGCTTTCGGGGCTCCTATAATTCACCCCTCCACTTT	CASSFRGSYNSPLHF
TRBJ2-1	TRBD2	TRBV7-3	NA	TGTGCCAGCAGCTTACCAAAGACTAGCGGGAGGCCCAGGGGCCACAATGAGCAGTTCTTC	CASSLPKTSGRPRGHNEQFF
TRBJ2-5	TRBD2	TRBV5-1	NA	TGCGCCAGCAGCTTATTTACTAGCGGAACCCAAGAGACCCAGTACTTC	CASSLFTSGTQETQYF
TRBJ2-2	TRBD2	TRBV10-1	NA	TGCGCCGTCTCGGGAGGGCCTGTCGGGGAGCTGTTTTTT	CAVSGGPVGELFF
TRBJ2-1	TRBD2	TRBV3-1/TRBV3-2	NA	TGTGCCAGCAGCCAAGAGGGACTAGCGGGACTACACTACAATGAGCAGTTCTTC	CASSQEGLAGLHYNEQFF
TRBJ1-6	NA	TRBV15	NA	TGTGCCACCAGCAGCCAGGGGAGTACTTCACCCCTCCACTTT	CATSSQGSTSPLHF
TRBJ2-2	TRBD1	TRBV2	NA	TGTGCCAGCAACCGGGACAGGGTGACCGGGGAGCTGTTTTTT	CASNRDRVTGELFF
TRBJ1-6	TRBD1	TRBV19	few	TGTGCCAGTAGTATACGACAGGGTGCTAATTCACCCCTCCACTTT	CASSIRQGANSPLHF
TRBJ1-4	NA	TRBV7-2	NA	TGTGCCAGCAGCTTTCAGGGGTCCCCGAAGACACTGTTTTTT	CASSFQGSPKTLFF
TRBJ1-6	NA	TRBV5-1	NA	TGCGCCAGCAGCACCACTTTCTCACCCCTCCACTTT	CASSTTFSPLHF
TRBJ2-7	NA	TRBV11-1	NA	TGTGCCAGCAGCCTCCGGGTTAGCTCCTACGAGCAGTACTTC	CASSLRVSSYEQYF
TRBJ1-4	TRBD1	TRBV7-9	NA	TGTGCCAGCAGCGACGGACAGGGTTTAAATGAAAAACTGTTTTTT	CASSDGQGLNEKLFF
TRBJ1-4	NA	TRBV10-3	few	TGTGCCATCAGTGCAAATACAGGGTCTAATGAAAAACTGTTTTTT	CAISANTGSNEKLFF
TRBJ2-7	NA	TRBV29-1	NA	TGCAGCGTTGAGGAGGGCGAGCAGTACTTC	CSVEEGEQYF
TRBJ2-3	NA	TRBV5-5	NA	TGTGCCAGCAGCTTAGGGCTAGCCCCAGATACGCAGTATTTT	CASSLGLAPDTQYF
TRBJ1-1	NA	TRBV2	NA	TGTGCCAGCATTACCTGGGTCCAGGCCCGCTTGAACACTGAAGCTTTCTTT	CASITWVQARLNTEAFF
TRBJ1-1	NA	TRBV28	NA	TGTGCCAGCAGCACATCCGTGGGGGGGACTGAAGCTTTCTTT	CASSTSVGGTEAFF
TRBJ1-2	NA	TRBV7-8	NA	TGTGCCAGCAGCCCCCTGACAAGTCCCACCTTC	CASSPLTSPTF
TRBJ2-2	NA	TRBV18	NA	TGTGCCAGCTCACCACCCGGGGTAGAAGCAGTCACGCACAGAAATTCCGGGGAGCTGTTTTTT	CASSPPGVEAVTHRNSGELFF
TRBJ2-1	TRBD2	TRBV7-6	NA	TGTGCCAGCAGCTTACGGAACCCAGCGGGAGTAAACAATGAGCAGTTCTTC	CASSLRNPAGVNNEQFF
TRBJ2-7	NA	TRBV10-3	NA	TGTGCCATCAGTGAGGGACAGCGCCACTTCTTC	CAISEGQRHFF
TRBJ1-5	TRBD1	TRBV7-9	NA	TGTGCCAGCAGCTTTGGGACAGGGTCGCATCAGCCCCAGCATTTT	CASSFGTGSHQPQHF
TRBJ1-1	NA	TRBV9	NA	TGTGCCAGCAGCGTAGGACAGGTGAACACTGAAGCTTTCTTT	CASSVGQVNTEAFF
TRBJ2-1	TRBD2	TRBV9	NA	TGTGCCAGCAGCGATGCCCAGGGGAGCGGGGGCTTCAATGAGCAGTTCTTC	CASSDAQGSGGFNEQFF
TRBJ2-3	TRBD2	TRBV3-1/TRBV3-2	NA	TGTGCCAGCAGCCAAGATACTAGCGGGGTCACAGATACGCAGTATTTT	CASSQDTSGVTDTQYF
TRBJ1-1	NA	TRBV18	NA	TGTGCCAGCTCAGGAGGGGTGGGCACTGAAGCTTTCTTT	CASSGGVGTEAFF
TRBJ2-7	TRBD2	TRBV5-1	few	TGCGCCAGCGATCACGGGGGAAGGACTAGCGGGGTCTACGAGCAGTACTTC	CASDHGGRTSGVYEQYF
TRBJ2-2	TRBD1	TRBV5-1	NA	TGCGCCAGCAGCACAGGCCCTGACAGGGGGCTAAGGGCCGGGGAGCTGTTTTTT	CASSTGPDRGLRAGELFF
TRBJ1-6	NA	TRBV4-1	NA	TGCGCCAGCAGCCAAGCGGGAATATCGTATAATTCACCCCTCCACTTT	CASSQAGISYNSPLHF
TRBJ2-1	TRBD2	TRBV5-1	NA	TGCGCCAGCAGCGTCTTAGCGGGAGCCATACAAGATGAGCAGTTCTTC	CASSVLAGAIQDEQFF
TRBJ2-2	NA	TRBV18	NA	TGTGCCAGCTCACCGGGGGCGACGGGCTCCGGGGAGCTGTTTTTT	CASSPGATGSGELFF
TRBJ2-1	TRBD2	TRBV7-6	NA	TGTGCCAGCAGCTTAAGTCGAGGGAGGCCGGGAGCGGGAGAAGAGCAGTTCTTC	CASSLSRGRPGAGEEQFF
TRBJ1-5	NA	TRBV27	NA	TGTGCCAGCAGTTACCCCGGTCCCAATCAGCCCCAGCATTTT	CASSYPGPNQPQHF
TRBJ2-3	TRBD2	TRBV4-1	NA	TGCGCCAGCAGCCCTAGCGGGAGGCGAGATACGCAGTATTTT	CASSPSGRRDTQYF
TRBJ2-3	NA	TRBV5-1	NA	TGCGCCAGCAGCCAGGGTGTTATCACGGATACGCAGTATTTT	CASSQGVITDTQYF
TRBJ1-1	TRBD1	TRBV20-1	NA	TGCAGTGCTAGTACCGGGACAGGGATTACTGAAGCTTTCTTT	CSASTGTGITEAFF
TRBJ1-1	NA	TRBV6-6	NA	TGTGCCAGCACCCATGGGGGGGCCCTGAACACTGAAGCTTTCTTT	CASTHGGALNTEAFF
TRBJ2-4	NA	TRBV5-1	NA	TGCGCCAGCAGCTTCCCAGGGATTGACATTCAGTACTTC	CASSFPGIDIQYF
TRBJ2-5	NA	TRBV19	NA	TGTGCCAGTAGTATTAACCCGGGGGAGACCCAGTACTTC	CASSINPGETQYF
TRBJ2-3	TRBD2	TRBV5-1	NA	TGCGCCAGCAGCTCCCTTTTAGCGGGGAGCACAGATACGCAGTATTTT	CASSSLLAGSTDTQYF
TRBJ1-6	NA	TRBV2	NA	TGTGCCACCGCCCCGGGCCCGGGACTCCCCCTCCACTTT	CATAPGPGLPLHF
TRBJ1-3	NA	TRBV19	NA	TGTGCCAGTAGTCCGGGACATTTGAGCTCTGGAAACACCATATATTTT	CASSPGHLSSGNTIYF
TRBJ2-5	NA	TRBV3-1/TRBV3-2	NA	TGTGCCAGCAGCCCTACCGGCGGGGCCGGGACCCAGTACTTC	CASSPTGGAGTQYF